This T cell receptor (beta chain) derives from a study of blood T cell repertoires in COVID-19. Study summary: The study drew acute and convalescent COVID-19 samples from the United States, Italy and Spain. Nucleic acid was either cDNA or gDNA, and it came from T cells, B-cell-depleted T cells, or PBMCs.

Original handling: Amplified reference gene primers provided the basis for estimating nucleated cell counts. Method: immunoSEQ multiplex PCR; TCRdb's copy keeps in-frame clones and lacks some. V, J and clone size are taken as reported in that table, and D and trimming were inferred from the DNA itself. The table has under 450,000 clones, about 86% seen once; the top ten hold under 8.5%. Seattle patient enrollment occurred during active infection, with longitudinal follow-up thereafter. V lost 1 base, J lost 11 bases, and 7 bases stayed unmatched. This CDR3 contains 15 residues. Germline loops: CDR1 SGHVS, CDR2 FQNEAQ.

The rearrangement uses TRBV7-8 and TRBJ2-2, with 10 bases aligning to TRBD2. The sequenced sample was peripheral blood. The receptor was isolated from a woman between 55 and 75 years old with COVID-19, enrolled during active disease. The CDR3 nucleotides are TGTGCCAGCAGCTTAGAAGTAGCGGGGGGAAGAGAGCTGTTTTTT. Its translation: CASSLEVAGGRELFF.